The subject of this entry is one T cell receptor (beta chain). Its antigen is not identified. The data belong to a study of radiotherapy plus CTLA-4 blockade in lung cancer. Study overall: In under 20% of patients, objective responses were seen; 25% to 40% had disease control. Study results and limitations: Increased serum interferon-beta after radiation also reportedly predicted response strongly.

The V end was cut by 1 base, the J end by 8 bases, with 8 bases between. This CDR3 is 12 amino acids long. The germline V gene has CDR1 LNHDA and CDR2 SQIVND (reference sequence). Method: immunoSEQ multiplex PCR; TCRdb's copy keeps in-frame clones and lacks some. The sample has under 95,000 clones, approximately 80% seen once; the top ten hold around 0.72%. In chemo-refractory metastatic non-small-cell lung cancer, patients got ipilimumab CTLA-4 blockade together with focal radiation. V is TRBV19 and J is TRBJ1-1; unclear D gene. This sample comprised peripheral blood, obtained from a patient treated with radiotherapy plus ipilimumab. This clonotype was obtained from a human donor with non-small cell lung cancer who had stable disease on radiotherapy plus ipilimumab. CDR3: CASSIGFSEAFF. CDR3 DNA: TGTGCCAGTAGTATAGGGTTCTCCGAAGCTTTCTTT.